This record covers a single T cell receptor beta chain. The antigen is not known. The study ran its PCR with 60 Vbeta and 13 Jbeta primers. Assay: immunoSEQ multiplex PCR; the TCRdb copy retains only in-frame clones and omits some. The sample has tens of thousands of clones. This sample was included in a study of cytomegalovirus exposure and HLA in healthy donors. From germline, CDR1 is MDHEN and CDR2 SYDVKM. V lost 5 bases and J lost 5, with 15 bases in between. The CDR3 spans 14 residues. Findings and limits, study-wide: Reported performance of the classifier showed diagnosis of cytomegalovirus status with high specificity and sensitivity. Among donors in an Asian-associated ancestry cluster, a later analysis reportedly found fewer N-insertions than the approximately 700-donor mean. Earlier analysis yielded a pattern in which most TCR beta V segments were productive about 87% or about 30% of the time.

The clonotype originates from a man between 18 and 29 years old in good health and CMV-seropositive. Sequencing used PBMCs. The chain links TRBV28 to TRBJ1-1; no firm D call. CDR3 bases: TGTGCCAGCAGTCTCGTGGCGGGGAGGACTGAAGCTTTCTTT. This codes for CASSLVAGRTEAFF. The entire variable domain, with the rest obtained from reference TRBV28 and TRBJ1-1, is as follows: DVKVTQSSRYLVKRTGEKVFLECVQDMDHENMFWYRQDPGLGLRLIYFSYDVKMKEKGDIPEGYSVSREKKERFSLILESASTNQTSMYLCASSLVAGRTEAFFGQGTRLTVV.